Below, 22 T cell receptor beta chains from the same sample are listed, as sequenced in a study of sequential checkpoint blockade in melanoma. Treatment defined: randomized to nivolumab then ipilimumab (arm A) or the reverse (arm B). Profiled with immunoSEQ multiplex PCR; TCRdb holds only in-frame clones, not every one. The table has 20,000 or so clones, about 86% seen once; the top ten hold 30% to 45%. Sequencing was performed on CD8+ T cells sorted from blood (inferred from file names), taken from a patient given nivolumab and ipilimumab in sequence. The receptors were sampled from a human donor with melanoma.

The V gene is TRBV4-2, the J gene TRBJ1-3; 8 bases align to TRBD1. CDR1 LGHNA and CDR2 YNFKEQ come from the germline V gene. After removal of 0 bases from V and 1 base from J, the junction contained 5 bases not matched to a gene. The CDR3 is 17 residues long. The CDR3 DNA is TGTGCCAGCAGCCAAGACCCTACAGGGGGGTCTGGAAACACCATATATTTT. Translated: CASSQDPTGGSGNTIYF.

The chain carries TRBV11-2 and TRBJ1-1; a possible D gene is TRBD1 (5 bases). The CDR3 runs to 12 residues. Trimming shortened V by 5 bases and J by 7 bases, and 11 bases separated the two germline ends. The V gene's germline CDR1 is SGHAT and CDR2 FQNNGV. The CDR3 sequence: CASSDIGGEAFF. In DNA, the CDR3 is TGTGCCAGCAGCGACATCGGGGGTGAAGCTTTCTTT.

J is TRBJ1-2 and V is TRBV29-1, with 8 positions matching TRBD1. The length of the CDR3 is 14 residues. Germline CDR1 SQVTM, CDR2 ANQGSEA. V dropped 4 bases and J dropped 0; count of bases not matched to a gene: 4. In DNA form, the CDR3 reads TGCAGCGTTGTGGACAGGGTGGCTAACTATGGCTACACCTTC. Translation gives CSVVDRVANYGYTF. The full variable domain, rest sourced from reference TRBV29-1 and TRBJ1-2, is SAVISQKPSRDICQRGTSLTIQCQVDSQVTMMFWYRQQPGQSLTLIATANQGSEATYESGFVIDKFPISRPNLTFSTLTVSNMSPEDSSIYLCSVVDRVANYGYTFGSGTRLTVV.

The V call is TRBV7-9, the J call TRBJ2-1, with D maybe TRBD1 (6 bases). The CDR3 runs to 15 residues. CDR1 and CDR2 (germline): SEHNR, FQNEAQ (reference sequence). Between the trimmed V and J ends, which lost 1 base and 7 bases, there was a span of 14 bases. CDR3 region: CASSLEGVGANEQFF. CDR3 DNA: TGTGCCAGCAGCTTAGAGGGGGTTGGAGCAAATGAGCAGTTCTTC.

This chain links TRBV9 with TRBJ1-2; TRBD1 matches at 8 bases. V lost 7 bases to trimming and J lost 7 bases; unmatched junction nucleotides: 6. Germline V gene lookup returns CDR1 SGDLS and CDR2 YYNGEE. CDR3 length equals 12 residues. Here the CDR3 reads CASLGQGAGYTF. The CDR3 DNA follows: TGTGCCAGCCTTGGCCAGGGGGCTGGCTACACCTTC. The full variable domain, its missing parts supplied by reference TRBV9 and TRBJ1-2, is DSGVTQTPKHLITATGQRVTLRCSPRSGDLSVYWYQQSLDQGLQFLIQYYNGEERAKGNILERFSAQQFPDLHSELNLSSLELGDSALYFCASLGQGAGYTFGSGTRLTVV.

This chain uses TRBV5-1 with TRBJ2-5; TRBD2 matches 9 bases. Germline CDR1 SGHRS, CDR2 YFSETQ. The CDR3 is 14 residues long. V was pared by 4 bases and J by 5 bases, with 6 bases of the junction left unmatched. CDR3: CASSLGLAQETQYF. CDR3 DNA: TGCGCCAGCAGCCTAGGACTAGCGCAGGAGACCCAGTACTTC.

This chain links TRBV10-2 with TRBJ1-1, with no clear D. Trimming took 2 bases from V and 0 from J, leaving 7 bases between them. The CDR3 extends over 14 amino acids. CDR1 is WSHSY and CDR2 is SAAADI in the germline V gene. This CDR3 is CASSEASVNTEAFF. The CDR3 DNA follows: TGCGCCAGCAGTGAGGCCAGCGTGAACACTGAAGCTTTCTTT.

The chain couples TRBV19 to TRBJ2-2, with TRBD2 identical over 10 bases. This CDR3 has 16 amino acids. The trim removed 9 bases at V and 2 bases at J, leaving 9 bases unmatched. Germline V gene data show CDR1 as LNHDA and CDR2 as SQIVND (reference sequence). Here the CDR3 DNA reads TGTGCCAGCAATCCACTAGCGGGGATTAACACCGGGGAGCTGTTTTTT. Amino acids: CASNPLAGINTGELFF. The whole variable domain, filled in from reference TRBV19 and TRBJ2-2, reads DGGITQSPKYLFRKEGQNVTLSCEQNLNHDAMYWYRQDPGQGLRLIYYSQIVNDFQKGDIAEGYSVSREKKESFPLTVTSAQKNPTAFYLCASNPLAGINTGELFFGEGSRLTVL.

The genes are TRBV7-6 and TRBJ2-1; 8 bases match TRBD2. The CDR3 contains 16 residues. V lost 1 base, J lost 6 bases, and 8 bases stayed unmatched. Germline CDR1 reads SGHVS; CDR2 reads FNYEAQ. The DNA of the CDR3 is TGTGCCAGCAGCTTAGTTTCCGGCGGGGGGCTCAATGAGCAGTTCTTC. Protein product: CASSLVSGGGLNEQFF. Complete variable domain (other parts from reference TRBV7-6 and TRBJ2-1): GAGVSQSPRYKVTKRGQDVALRCDPISGHVSLYWYRQALGQGPEFLTYFNYEAQQDKSGLPNDRFSAERPEGSISTLTIQRTEQRDSAMYRCASSLVSGGGLNEQFFGPGTRLTVL.

The chain is built from TRBV10-3 and TRBJ1-1, with TRBD1 matching 8 bases. After removal of 1 base from V and 8 bases from J, the junction contained 15 bases not matched to a gene. Per the germline V gene, CDR1 is ENHRY and CDR2 is SYGVKD. This CDR3 is built from 17 residues. DNA of the CDR3: TGTGCCATCAGTGAGTTCATCGGACAGGGTTTCAGTGGAGAAGCTTTCTTT. Protein: CAISEFIGQGFSGEAFF.

The V gene is TRBV19, the J gene TRBJ1-1; D is possibly TRBD1 (6 bases). V dropped 7 bases and J dropped 2 bases, with 17 bases sitting between them. CDR1 is LNHDA, CDR2 SQIVND, per germline (reference sequence). This CDR3 spans 15 amino acids. The CDR3: CASTRTAEGNTEAFF. The CDR3 region has the DNA TGTGCCAGTACCAGGACAGCCGAGGGTAACACTGAAGCTTTCTTT. Filled out from reference TRBV19 and TRBJ1-1, the complete variable domain reads DGGITQSPKYLFRKEGQNVTLSCEQNLNHDAMYWYRQDPGQGLRLIYYSQIVNDFQKGDIAEGYSVSREKKESFPLTVTSAQKNPTAFYLCASTRTAEGNTEAFFGQGTRLTVV.

The V and J genes are TRBV7-9 and TRBJ1-2, with TRBD1 identical over 7 bases. The CDR3 extends over 14 amino acids. Looked up from germline, CDR1 is SEHNR and CDR2 is FQNEAQ (reference sequence). J was trimmed by 8 bases and V by 1 base; bases with no gene match: 7. CDR3 in DNA: TGTGCCAGCAGCTTAGTGGCAGGGGGAAGCGGCTACACCTTC. It codes for CASSLVAGGSGYTF.

This clone has just a few counts. This sequence joins TRBV9 and TRBJ1-1; tentative D call: TRBD1 (6 bases). This CDR3 spans 15 amino acids. Germline CDR1 reads SGDLS; CDR2 reads YYNGEE. Trimming took off 3 bases at V and 1 base at J, with 13 bases between the two ends. CDR3 in DNA: TGTGCCAGCAGCGAGACAGGTGCACAGAACACTGAAGCTTTCTTT. As protein: CASSETGAQNTEAFF.

The gene calls are TRBV5-1 and TRBJ1-4, with 7 bases that match TRBD1. Trimming removed 0 bases from V and 4 bases from J; junction bases left unmatched: 3. This CDR3 comprises 15 residues. Germline-derived CDR1 and CDR2 are SGHRS and YFSETQ. CDR3 loop: CASSLGDSNNEKLFF. The CDR3 DNA follows: TGCGCCAGCAGCTTGGGGGACAGCAATAATGAAAAACTGTTTTTT.

This clone showed up just a few times. The V and J genes are TRBV7-9 and TRBJ2-7, with TRBD1 identical over 7 bases. This CDR3 region has 14 residues. With V trimmed by 4 bases and J by 3 bases, 6 bases remained unmatched. From germline, CDR1 is SEHNR and CDR2 FQNEAQ (reference sequence). In DNA form, the CDR3 reads TGTGCCAGCAGCTCCCCCGACAGGGACTACGAGCAGTACTTC. Protein product: CASSSPDRDYEQYF.

This rearrangement joins TRBV11-2 to TRBJ2-7; 10 nucleotides align to TRBD2. The CDR3 length is 14 residues. Germline assignment: CDR1 SGHAT and CDR2 FQNNGV. V shed 3 bases and J 5 bases; nucleotides not matched to a gene: 4. The CDR3 loop reads CASSFQREGDEQYF. The DNA for the CDR3 is TGTGCCAGCAGCTTCCAGCGGGAGGGTGACGAGCAGTACTTC.

V is TRBV7-9 and J is TRBJ2-1, with 8 bases lining up with TRBD1. The V gene end was trimmed by 1 base and the J gene end by 10 bases; junction bases not matched to a gene: 18. Germline V gives CDR1 SEHNR, CDR2 FQNEAQ (reference sequence). The CDR3 is 18 residues long. The DNA of the CDR3 is TGTGCCAGCAGCTTAGAGGCAGGGGGCTCCATCCTTACAAAGGAGCAGTTCTTC. This translates into CASSLEAGGSILTKEQFF.

The chain couples TRBV5-1 to TRBJ1-1; tentative D call: TRBD1 (6 bases). The germline CDR1 and CDR2 sequences are SGHRS and YFSETQ. This CDR3 region has 14 residues. Trimming stripped 4 bases from V and 7 bases from J, with 17 bases between. CDR3 bases: TGCGCCAGCAGCCCCGAGGGGGGGGTCGGTGAAGCTTTCTTT. Protein sequence: CASSPEGGVGEAFF.

This sequence joins TRBV28 and TRBJ1-2; possible D gene TRBD1, 5 bases. The V and J ends lost 3 bases and 0 bases respectively, with 11 bases between them. Per germline, CDR1 MDHEN and CDR2 SYDVKM. This CDR3 is 15 amino acids long. CDR3 region: CASSFSGYSNYGYTF. Written as DNA, the CDR3 is TGTGCCAGCAGTTTTTCAGGGTATTCTAACTATGGCTACACCTTC.

This chain joins TRBV5-6 and TRBJ1-1; D not resolved. CDR3 length: 14 amino acids. V dropped 0 bases and J dropped 4 bases, with 10 bases sitting between them. CDR1 and CDR2 from the germline V gene are SGHDT and YYEEEE. In DNA form, the CDR3 reads TGTGCCAGCAGCTTGGTCTCGGGAGGCACTGAAGCTTTCTTT. It is translated as CASSLVSGGTEAFF.

The chain is built from TRBV7-2 and TRBJ2-3; 10 positions agree with TRBD2. The CDR3 totals 16 residues. The ends lost 3 bases at V and 5 bases at J; junction bases unmatched: 8. In germline, CDR1 is SGHTA, CDR2 FQGNSA. In DNA form, the CDR3 reads TGTGCCAGCAGCTTCCCCAGCGGGGGGGCCAAAGATACGCAGTATTTT. The encoded protein is CASSFPSGGAKDTQYF.

The chain couples TRBV5-6 to TRBJ2-4; TRBD2 aligns across 10 bases. The J segment lost 15 bases and the V segment lost 4 bases, leaving 16 bases of the junction unmatched. Germline lookup yields CDR1 SGHDT and CDR2 YYEEEE. The CDR3 runs to 15 residues. The CDR3 protein is CASSEAGTSDLGGYF. CDR3 DNA: TGTGCCAGCAGCGAGGCCGGGACTAGCGATTTGGGGGGGTACTTC.